This T cell receptor (beta chain) was observed in a study of control samples from healthy donors and cancer patients. The assay was immunoSEQ multiplex PCR, and TCRdb's table has in-frame clones only and misses some. The repertoire consists of some 410,000 clones, with 80% to 95% occurring once and the leading ten covering around 6.8%. There are 16 residues in the CDR3. The clonotype comes from a man aged 40-49 years with head and neck cancer. The sequencing sample was made of PBMCs. This sequence joins TRBV7-5 and TRBJ1-1. TRBV7-5 has pseudogene status. CDR3 sequence: CARSLAKPVRNTEAFF. CDR3 in DNA: TGTGCCAGAAGCTTAGCTAAGCCTGTGAGGAACACTGAAGCTTTCTTT.